This is a list of T cell receptor beta chains from one sample in a study of blood T cell repertoires in COVID-19. This table comes from immunoSEQ multiplex PCR, and its TCRdb copy is limited to in-frame clones, with some not included. The data hold over 200,000 clones, with 70% to 90% observed a single time. The sample was peripheral blood. The source is a woman in her forties or fifties with acute or convalescent COVID-19. Each CDR3 is given with its conserved first and last residue. The order of the fields is D gene, V gene, J gene, clone size, CDR3 protein, CDR3 DNA. A D gene is named only where the DNA matches it firmly. The size field is filled for only some rows; it gives once, few, many or a size class.

TRBD2	TRBV5-8	TRBJ2-1	.	CASGGVSEQFF	TGTGCCAGCGGGGGGGTTAGTGAGCAGTTCTTC
TRBD2	TRBV9	TRBJ2-3	.	CASGKTSGSDTQYF	TGTGCCAGCGGGAAGACTAGCGGGAGTGATACGCAGTATTTT
TRBD2	TRBV4-2	TRBJ2-7	.	CASSQQLAGGPYEQYF	TGTGCCAGCAGCCAACAACTAGCGGGAGGGCCCTACGAGCAGTACTTC
.	TRBV9	TRBJ2-2	.	CASSVEPVESGELFF	TGTGCCAGCAGCGTAGAACCGGTTGAGTCCGGGGAGCTGTTTTTT
.	TRBV7-6	TRBJ2-5	.	CASSRRGQISETQYF	TGTGCCAGCAGCCGAAGGGGACAAATTAGCGAGACCCAGTACTTC
TRBD1	TRBV19	TRBJ2-3	.	CASSDRTGTDTQYF	TGTGCCAGTAGTGACCGGACAGGGACAGATACGCAGTATTTT
.	TRBV12-5	TRBJ2-3	.	CASGLGLADTQYF	TGTGCTAGTGGTTTGGGACTAGCAGATACGCAGTATTTT
.	TRBV10-3	TRBJ1-5	.	CAIKSQEGQPQHF	TGTGCCATCAAAAGTCAGGAGGGTCAGCCCCAGCATTTT
.	TRBV12-3/TRBV12-4	TRBJ1-5	.	CASSSPHQPQHF	TGTGCCAGCAGTTCTCCCCATCAGCCCCAGCATTTT
.	TRBV10-2	TRBJ2-3	.	CASSVGEDTQYF	TGCGCCAGCAGTGTGGGCGAAGATACGCAGTATTTT
TRBD2	TRBV4-1	TRBJ2-3	few	CASSQDGLAGGYTDTQYF	TGCGCCAGCAGCCAAGACGGGCTAGCGGGAGGGTACACAGATACGCAGTATTTT
.	TRBV6-5	TRBJ1-2	.	CASSWGTGVNYGYTF	TGTGCCAGCAGTTGGGGTACGGGGGTGAACTATGGCTACACCTTC
TRBD2	TRBV10-2	TRBJ2-1	.	CASSPNPGLAGSNEQFF	TGCGCCAGCAGTCCTAATCCTGGGTTAGCGGGATCGAATGAGCAGTTCTTC
.	TRBV28	TRBJ1-2	once	CASSFTGGYTF	TGTGCCAGCAGTTTTACGGGTGGCTACACCTTC
.	TRBV7-9	TRBJ2-7	.	CASSSTGHSYEQYF	TGTGCCAGCAGCTCGACTGGACACTCCTACGAGCAGTACTTC
.	TRBV21-1	TRBJ2-6	.	CASSTQGVSGANVLTF	TGTGCCAGCAGCACACAGGGAGTCTCTGGGGCCAACGTCCTGACTTTC
TRBD1	TRBV28	TRBJ1-1	.	CASSFPQGADTEAFF	TGTGCCAGCAGTTTCCCACAGGGGGCTGATACTGAAGCTTTCTTT
.	TRBV25-1	TRBJ2-7	once	CASSEQGMRDEQYF	TGTGCCAGCAGTGAACAGGGGATGAGGGACGAGCAGTACTTC
.	TRBV20-1	TRBJ2-1	.	CSASKGNEQFF	TGCAGTGCTAGCAAGGGGAATGAGCAGTTCTTC
.	TRBV7-6	TRBJ2-3	.	CASSVDSTNTQYF	TGTGCCAGCAGCGTTGATAGCACGAATACGCAGTATTTT
.	TRBV7-2	TRBJ1-6	once	CASSLEFVGQPNSPLHF	TGTGCCAGCAGCTTAGAGTTCGTAGGACAGCCTAATTCACCCCTCCACTTT
.	TRBV3-1/TRBV3-2	TRBJ2-7	.	CASSQGPGSYEQYF	TGTGCCAGCAGCCAAGGGCCGGGGAGCTACGAGCAGTACTTC
TRBD1	TRBV19	TRBJ2-2	.	CASSIHSGQRSGELFF	TGTGCCAGTAGTATTCACTCGGGACAGCGCAGCGGGGAGCTGTTTTTT
.	TRBV27	TRBJ1-3	.	CASSLLGGSGNTIYF	TGTGCCAGCAGTTTACTCGGGGGATCCGGAAACACCATATATTTT
TRBD1	TRBV5-1	TRBJ2-2	.	CASSPRPGGTGAFGELFF	TGCGCCAGCAGCCCGCGGCCCGGGGGGACAGGGGCTTTCGGGGAGCTGTTTTTT
TRBD1	TRBV28	TRBJ2-1	.	CASSFPTQGAGNEQFF	TGTGCCAGCAGTTTCCCCACACAGGGGGCCGGGAATGAGCAGTTCTTC
.	TRBV27	TRBJ1-2	.	CASSRTHNYGYTF	TGTGCCAGCAGTCGTACACATAACTATGGCTACACCTTC
TRBD1	TRBV28	TRBJ1-4	.	CASSLNPGQGHEKLFF	TGTGCCAGCAGCTTAAATCCGGGACAGGGTCACGAAAAACTGTTTTTT
TRBD1	TRBV5-8	TRBJ1-2	.	CASRSYWDSTIYGYTF	TGTGCCAGCAGGTCCTACTGGGACAGTACTATCTATGGCTACACCTTC
.	TRBV28	TRBJ2-7	.	CASSLVQGVYNEQYF	TGTGCCAGCAGTTTAGTTCAGGGCGTATACAACGAGCAGTACTTC
.	TRBV5-8	TRBJ1-1	.	CASSLGGMNTEAFF	TGTGCCAGCAGCTTGGGGGGCATGAACACTGAAGCTTTCTTT
TRBD2	TRBV7-2	TRBJ2-7	.	CASSQTSGRNEQYF	TGTGCCAGCAGCCAGACTAGCGGGAGAAACGAGCAGTACTTC
.	TRBV2	TRBJ2-1	.	CASSEWAPPSEQFF	TGTGCCAGCAGTGAATGGGCCCCTCCAAGCGAGCAGTTCTTC
TRBD2	TRBV24-1	TRBJ2-1	.	CATSDSKSGRAGNEQFF	TGTGCCACCAGTGATTCAAAGAGCGGGAGGGCCGGTAATGAGCAGTTCTTC
TRBD1	TRBV3-1/TRBV3-2	TRBJ2-1	.	CASSDIQGVSEQFF	TGTGCCAGCAGCGACATCCAGGGGGTGAGTGAGCAGTTCTTC
.	TRBV3-1/TRBV3-2	TRBJ1-1	once	CASSPGAPGTEAFF	TGTGCCAGCAGCCCTGGGGCCCCGGGCACTGAAGCTTTCTTT
.	TRBV20-1	TRBJ1-6	.	CSASDSSYNSPLHF	TGCAGTGCTAGTGACAGCTCCTATAATTCACCCCTCCACTTT
.	TRBV7-2	TRBJ1-5	.	CASSPTVYNQPQHF	TGTGCCAGCAGCCCCACAGTATACAATCAGCCCCAGCATTTT
TRBD1	TRBV2	TRBJ1-4	.	CASQGTENEKLFF	TGTGCCAGCCAAGGGACAGAGAATGAAAAACTGTTTTTT
TRBD1	TRBV9	TRBJ2-1	.	CASSVGTVINNEQFF	TGTGCCAGCAGCGTCGGGACAGTTATTAACAATGAGCAGTTCTTC
.	TRBV5-6	TRBJ2-7	few	CASSLYSSYEQYF	TGTGCCAGCAGCCTCTACAGCTCCTACGAGCAGTACTTC
.	TRBV10-3	TRBJ1-1	.	CAISEPGNLGMNTEAFF	TGTGCCATCAGTGAGCCAGGGAATTTGGGGATGAACACTGAAGCTTTCTTT
TRBD2	TRBV5-4	TRBJ2-3	.	CASSPPGTSGSADTQYF	TGTGCCAGCAGCCCGCCTGGGACTAGCGGGAGCGCAGATACGCAGTATTTT
.	TRBV5-1	TRBJ2-7	.	CASSLHHSSYEQYF	TGCGCCAGCAGCTTGCACCACAGCTCCTACGAGCAGTACTTC
.	TRBV30	TRBJ2-7	few	CAWSVAVGQYF	TGTGCCTGGAGTGTAGCGGTGGGGCAGTACTTC
TRBD2	TRBV7-9	TRBJ2-1	.	CASSPLAGDEQFF	TGTGCCAGCAGCCCACTAGCGGGAGATGAGCAGTTCTTC
.	TRBV11-2	TRBJ2-1	.	CASSLASYNEQFF	TGTGCCAGCAGCTTAGCTTCCTACAATGAGCAGTTCTTC
.	TRBV5-1	TRBJ1-1	.	CASSSGSNTEAFF	TGCGCCAGCAGCTCCGGGTCGAACACTGAAGCTTTCTTT
TRBD2	TRBV4-3	TRBJ2-1	.	CASRLSGRAGNEQFF	TGCGCCAGCAGACTGAGCGGGAGGGCCGGTAATGAGCAGTTCTTC